This entry lists 6 T cell receptor beta chains sequenced from one sample in a study of cytomegalovirus exposure and HLA in healthy donors. Amplification used 60 Vbeta primers and 13 Jbeta primers. TCRdb keeps only in-frame clones here, not all; method: immunoSEQ multiplex PCR. There are more than 150,000 clones in the sample; about 75% occur only once, and about 14% lies in the top ten. The sample consisted of PBMCs. These receptors all stem from a man aged 50-60 years in good health and CMV-seropositive.

This clone was counted only a few times. V and J are TRBV6-4 and TRBJ2-5; possible D gene TRBD1, 6 bases. Germline lookup yields CDR1 MRHNA and CDR2 SNTAGT. This CDR3 is built from 13 residues. The V end lost 5 bases, the J end lost 5 bases, and 12 bases lay between the germline ends. CDR3 in DNA: TGTGCCAGCAGTCCTTCTAGGGGGGAGACCCAGTACTTC. Translated, it gives CASSPSRGETQYF.

The V call is TRBV13, the J call TRBJ2-5; D may be TRBD1 (7 bases). There are 14 residues in the CDR3. Germline values: CDR1 PRHDT, CDR2 FYEKMQ (reference sequence). Trimming shortened V by 5 bases and J by 1 base, and 11 bases separated the two germline ends. CDR3 sequence reads: CASSPGDSQETQYF. The CDR3 DNA follows: TGTGCCAGCAGCCCGGGGGACAGCCAAGAGACCCAGTACTTC.

Only one count was recorded for this clone. V and J are TRBV5-8 and TRBJ2-3; 7 bases match TRBD1. The CDR3 is 16 amino acids. Germline CDR1 and CDR2: SGHTS and YDEGEE. J was trimmed by 6 bases and V by 0 bases; bases with no gene match: 10. The CDR3 here is CASSLALQGLRDTQYF. As DNA, the CDR3 is TGTGCCAGCAGCTTGGCATTACAGGGGCTCCGGGATACGCAGTATTTT.

This chain links TRBV6-5 with TRBJ2-1; 9 bases align to TRBD1. CDR1 and CDR2 from the germline V gene are MNHEY and SVGAGI. The CDR3 covers 15 residues. V lost 5 bases, J lost 7 bases, and 9 bases stayed unmatched. CDR3 sequence: CASSVGQGRWNEQFF. The CDR3 coding sequence is TGTGCCAGCAGTGTGGGACAGGGAAGGTGGAATGAGCAGTTCTTC.

The sample holds one count of this clone. This sequence joins TRBV28 and TRBJ1-2, with D tentatively TRBD1 (6 bases). The CDR3 runs to 15 residues. Germline CDR1 and CDR2: MDHEN and SYDVKM. V was pared by 3 bases and J by 2 bases, with 13 bases between. The CDR3 sequence is CASSFRGAGNYGYTF. The CDR3 coding sequence is TGTGCCAGCAGTTTCAGGGGAGCGGGGAACTATGGCTACACCTTC.

The J gene is TRBJ1-5, the V gene TRBV7-2; D might be TRBD1 (6 bases). Trimming cost V 6 bases and J 2 bases, with 17 bases left between them. This CDR3 spans 16 amino acids. Germline V gene sequence: CDR1 SGHTA, CDR2 FQGNSA. The CDR3 region is CASRPGGGGGNQPQHF. CDR3 in DNA: TGTGCCAGCAGGCCAGGAGGGGGGGGAGGCAATCAGCCCCAGCATTTT.